Sequencing of this T cell receptor (beta chain) was carried out in a study of T cell responses to AZD1222 COVID-19 vaccine. Germline V gene data show CDR1 as SGHTA and CDR2 as FQGNSA. With V trimmed by 4 bases and J by 10 bases, 7 bases remained unmatched. This CDR3 has 15 amino acids. Overall study results and limits: Donors were mostly white British, more females; clonal diversity possibly underestimated.

Concerning this clone itself: Its antigen is undetermined.

Repertoires were generated with immunoSEQ multiplex PCR, while TCRdb's copy carries only in-frame clones and drops some. Among tens of thousands of clones listed, about 72% were seen once. The sequence was collected from an adult in good health. The sequenced sample was peripheral blood, obtained on day 0 of AZD1222 vaccination. The rearrangement joins TRBV7-2 to TRBJ1-6; 10 nucleotides line up with TRBD1. The CDR3 reads CASSSAGTGVSPLHF. The CDR3 DNA reads TGTGCCAGCAGCTCGGCCGGGACAGGGGTCTCACCCCTCCACTTT.